The rows below give T cell receptor beta chains drawn from one sample of a study of vaccination effects on CD4 cells after COVID-19. These TCRs' antigens remain unknown. Profiling relied on immunoSEQ multiplex PCR, and the TCRdb table lists in-frame clones only, not all of them. Here the sample spans about 71,000 clones, around 76% being singletons. The source material was CD4+ T cells from PBMCs cultured with HCoV-OC43 spike peptides, sampled before COVID-19 vaccination. The source of these receptors is a human donor who received a COVID-19 vaccine. Each CDR3 is given without its conserved first and last residue. The D gene is left open where the match is weak.

NA | TRBV19 | 15 | ASSSYRGTNGNTEAF
NA | TRBV6-5 | 10 | ASSVIGYEQF
NA | TRBV27 | 14 | ASSLSRWGDNYGYT
NA | TRBV30 | 12 | AWSGQFMNTEAF
NA | TRBV6-5 | 13 | ASTSPSSYNSPLH
NA | TRBV2 | 13 | ATISERRSYNEQF
NA | TRBV12-3/TRBV12-4 | 11 | ASSFSRGNTIY
TRBD2 | TRBV28 | 11 | ASRPGGRNEQF
NA | TRBV5-1 | 14 | ASSLSGGNKNTEAF
NA | TRBV6-5 | 12 | ASQKASSYNEQF
NA | TRBV19 | 10 | ASNRYRDGYT
TRBD1 | TRBV24-1 | 13 | ATSEPGQGRYGYT
NA | TRBV10-2 | 12 | ASSDSRGANVLT
TRBD1 | TRBV18 | 13 | ASSPNRGRGETQY
TRBD2 | TRBV6-2/TRBV6-3 | 13 | ASSPSGGNSKTQY
NA | TRBV19 | 15 | ASSSLPIWGTNEKLF
NA | TRBV6-5 | 12 | ASSYQETVSPLH
TRBD1 | TRBV3-1/TRBV3-2 | 13 | ASVRGTGTYNEQF
NA | TRBV18 | 14 | ASSLAGGQNTGELF
TRBD1 | TRBV19 | 11 | ASSRGQRETQY
TRBD2 | TRBV24-1 | 13 | ATSDRSGGVNEQF
TRBD1 | TRBV6-6 | 12 | ASGQLRQGDIQY
TRBD2 | TRBV5-1 | 12 | ASSTSGGYNEQF
NA | TRBV5-1 | 13 | ASSLVPGSYNEQF
NA | TRBV2 | 12 | ASSTRISTDTQY
NA | TRBV2 | 11 | ASSDLGTDGYT
TRBD1 | TRBV3-1/TRBV3-2 | 12 | ASSQGGQGDTQY
TRBD2 | TRBV9 | 12 | ASGTSGSYNEQF
NA | TRBV5-1 | 13 | ASSFGPANTGELF
TRBD1 | TRBV5-1 | 12 | ASSPGQGGSPLH
NA | TRBV5-1 | 12 | ASSFGGVQEKLF
TRBD2 | TRBV11-1 | 12 | ASGRGTNTGELF
NA | TRBV7-9 | 11 | ASSPPGGQPQH
NA | TRBV18 | 12 | ASSPRGLDTEAF